A single sample is the source of the 29 T cell receptor beta chains below, sequenced in a study of cytomegalovirus exposure and HLA in healthy donors. The PCR contained 60 Vbeta and 13 Jbeta primers. Method: immunoSEQ multiplex PCR; TCRdb's copy keeps in-frame clones and lacks some. This sample has about 210,000 clones, with over 80% found just once. The sequenced material came from PBMCs. The receptors stem from a woman between 45 and 65 years old in good health and CMV-seropositive.

In regard to this clone: The CDR3 end shows no conserved phenylalanine or tryptophan, and so a read error is likely. The chain couples TRBV27 to TRBJ1-5; D not certain. Trimming stripped 0 bases from V and 2 bases from J, with 11 bases between. The length of the CDR3 is 16 residues. The germline V gene encodes CDR1 MNHEY and CDR2 SMNVEV (reference sequence). In DNA form, the CDR3 reads TGTGCCAGCAGTTTATCGGGCGGGTTAGGCAATCAGCCCCAGCATTCT. This sequence encodes CASSLSGGLGNQPQHS.

The V call is TRBV18, the J call TRBJ2-1; 11 bases are a match to TRBD2. Germline V gives CDR1 KGHSH, CDR2 LQKENI. The CDR3 runs to 17 residues. J lost 5 bases, V lost 0 bases, and 6 bases had no gene match. The CDR3 here is CASSPPVTSGGHNEQFF. CDR3 nucleotide sequence: TGTGCCAGCTCACCACCGGTTACTAGCGGGGGACACAATGAGCAGTTCTTC.

This clone was counted a single time. V is TRBV4-1 and J is TRBJ1-4; 7 bases fit TRBD1. With V trimmed by 2 bases and J by 4 bases, 22 bases remained unmatched. CDR1 is MGHRA and CDR2 is YSYEKL in the germline V gene. The CDR3 spans 21 residues. Written as DNA, the CDR3 is TGCGCCAGCAGCCAATTCGCCCTCCCTCTCACGACCCGGGACAGTAATGAAAAACTGTTTTTT. Amino acid sequence: CASSQFALPLTTRDSNEKLFF.

The chain links TRBV6-6 to TRBJ1-2, with D possibly matching TRBD1 (5 bases). V lost 5 bases and J lost 4, with 8 bases in between. The V gene's germline CDR1 is MNHNY and CDR2 SVGAGI (reference sequence). There are 12 residues in the CDR3. CDR3 bases: TGTGCCAGCAGTGTAGACAGCTATGGCTACACCTTC. Translated, it gives CASSVDSYGYTF.

The CDR3 bases are TGTGCCAGCAGCTTTGCAGGGGGCATGGGAGAGACCCAGTACTTC. Its protein is CASSFAGGMGETQYF. The chain joins TRBV7-6 to TRBJ2-5; the match to TRBD1 covers 8 bases. The CDR3 sequence is 15 residues long. Germline CDR1 is SGHVS and CDR2 is FNYEAQ. V lost 3 bases, J lost 4 bases, and 7 bases stayed unmatched.

Only one count was recorded for this clone. The CDR3 DNA follows: TGTGCCAGCAGTTGGACTATACAAGAGACCCAGTACTTC. Its protein is CASSWTIQETQYF. The chain has TRBV27 and TRBJ2-5; the D gene is possibly TRBD2 (6 bases). Trimming left V 4 bases short and J 2 bases short, with 8 bases between. This CDR3 has 13 residues. CDR1 MNHEY and CDR2 SMNVEV come from the germline V gene (reference sequence).

The chain joins TRBV6-6 to TRBJ1-5; 7 bases line up with TRBD1. The V gene end was trimmed by 2 bases and the J gene end by 1 base; junction bases not matched to a gene: 2. Per germline, CDR1 MNHNY and CDR2 SVGAGI (reference sequence). The length of the CDR3 is 15 residues. CDR3 region: CASSYEGGSNQPQHF. CDR3 coding DNA: TGTGCCAGCAGTTACGAAGGGGGCAGCAATCAGCCCCAGCATTTT.

V gene TRBV5-1 combines with J gene TRBJ2-5; 7 bases are a match to TRBD2. There are 11 residues in the CDR3. With V trimmed by 6 bases and J by 7 bases, 3 bases remained unmatched. Germline V CDR1 and CDR2: SGHRS, YFSETQ. The CDR3 DNA follows: TGCGCCAGCACCCCGGGGGGGACCCAGTACTTC. Amino acids: CASTPGGTQYF.

The chain combines TRBV5-4 with TRBJ2-1; unclear D gene. The germline V gene encodes CDR1 SGHNT and CDR2 YYREEE (reference sequence). Between the trimmed V and J ends, which lost 0 bases and 4 bases, there was a span of 11 bases. This CDR3 contains 15 residues. This CDR3 reads CASSLGQSKYNEQFF. The CDR3 region has the DNA TGTGCCAGCAGCTTGGGGCAGTCGAAATACAATGAGCAGTTCTTC.

The V call is TRBV4-2, the J call TRBJ2-6, with 8 positions matching TRBD1. J lost 0 bases, V lost 3 bases, and 7 bases had no gene match. CDR3 length: 18 amino acids. The germline CDR1 and CDR2 sequences are LGHNA and YNFKEQ. CDR3 nucleotide sequence: TGTGCCAGCAGCCACTCCGGGACAGGCCTCTCTGGGGCCAACGTCCTGACTTTC. This sequence encodes CASSHSGTGLSGANVLTF.

The chain carries TRBV2 and TRBJ2-5, with a tentative D call TRBD2 (5 bases). Judging by the DNA end, TRBJ2-7 fits better; the J call may be wrong. The CDR3 runs 15 residues. Germline-derived CDR1 and CDR2 are SNHLY and FYNNEI. The CDR3 region is CASSKRTEAPYEQYF. CDR3 in DNA: TGTGCCAGCAGCAAGCGGACGGAAGCTCCCTACGAGCAGTACTTC.

The J gene is TRBJ1-2, the V gene TRBV30; 8 bases align to TRBD1. The CDR3 sequence is 13 residues long. V lost 5 bases to trimming and J lost 3 bases; unmatched junction nucleotides: 5. Per germline, CDR1 GTSNPN and CDR2 SVGIG (reference sequence). CDR3 sequence (DNA): TGTGCCTGGGGGGGGACAGGAGACTATGGCTACACCTTC. Amino acid sequence: CAWGGTGDYGYTF.

This clone was observed once. CDR3 protein: CASSSDSPSTGANVLTF. DNA of the CDR3: TGTGCCAGCAGCTCGGACAGCCCCTCTACTGGGGCCAACGTCCTGACTTTC. The chain joins TRBV5-4 to TRBJ2-6; TRBD1 is a possible D gene (6 bases). With 3 bases removed from V and 2 bases from J, the gap between germline ends came to 15 bases. The CDR3 runs 17 residues. The V gene's germline CDR1 is SGHNT and CDR2 YYREEE (reference sequence).

This rearrangement joins TRBV18 to TRBJ1-3; D is uncertain. V was shortened by 3 bases and J by 4 bases, with 16 bases between the two germline ends. This CDR3 is built from 16 residues. Germline V gene sequence: CDR1 KGHSH, CDR2 LQKENI. Written as DNA, the CDR3 is TGTGCCAGCTCACCCGTGGGCAGCCCGACGGGAAACACCATATATTTT. Translating it yields CASSPVGSPTGNTIYF.

The chain links TRBV2 to TRBJ1-2, with D possibly being TRBD1 (6 bases). The ends were cut back, 8 bases at V and 4 bases at J, with 11 bases in the middle. Germline-derived CDR1 and CDR2 are SNHLY and FYNNEI. The CDR3 has 12 amino acids. CDR3 residues: CASPRGGYGYTF. The CDR3 nucleotides are TGTGCCAGCCCGAGAGGGGGCTATGGCTACACCTTC. Looking up the rest from reference TRBV2 and TRBJ1-2 gives the full variable domain: EPEVTQTPSHQVTQMGQEVILRCVPISNHLYFYWYRQILGQKVEFLVSFYNNEISEKSEIFDDQFSVERPDGSNFTLKIRSTKLEDSAMYFCASPRGGYGYTFGSGTRLTVV.

V is TRBV27 and J is TRBJ1-6, with TRBD1 matching over 9 bases. Losses at the gene ends were 5 bases for V and 3 bases for J; bases not matched to a gene: 8. The CDR3 is 17 amino acids. Germline CDR1 reads MNHEY; CDR2 reads SMNVEV (reference sequence). The CDR3 loop reads CASSHRGPPRYNSPLHF. DNA of the CDR3: TGTGCCAGCAGTCACAGGGGGCCCCCCCGCTATAATTCACCCCTCCACTTT.

This clone was seen once. The chain is built from TRBV10-3 and TRBJ2-7, with D uncertain. The germline V gene encodes CDR1 ENHRY and CDR2 SYGVKD. Trimming left V 0 bases short and J 0 bases short, with 12 bases between. This CDR3 region has 16 residues. The CDR3 nucleotides are TGTGCCATCAGTGAGTCGTTCCGACATAACTCCTACGAGCAGTACTTC. Its translation is CAISESFRHNSYEQYF.

This clone appeared once. The chain couples TRBV30 to TRBJ1-5; 8 nucleotides align to TRBD1. Trimming took 1 base from V and 6 from J; bases not matched to a gene: 8. CDR3 size: 15 residues. Germline-derived CDR1 and CDR2 are GTSNPN and SVGIG (reference sequence). In nucleotides, the CDR3 is TGTGCCTGGAGTGGTAACAGGGGGAGAAGTCAGCCCCAGCATTTT. Amino acids: CAWSGNRGRSQPQHF.

This chain connects TRBV7-6 to TRBJ2-7; 7 bases line up with TRBD2. The V gene's germline CDR1 is SGHVS and CDR2 FNYEAQ. The length of the CDR3 is 15 residues. V shed 1 base, J shed 2 bases, and the junction held 5 bases outside the gene matches. The CDR3 DNA sequence: TGTGCCAGCAGCTTAGGGGGAGGGGTCGCCTACGAGCAGTACTTC. Residues: CASSLGGGVAYEQYF.

V and J are TRBV9 and TRBJ1-1; D remains unclear. Trimming left V 1 base short and J 1 base short, with 11 bases between. The germline V gene encodes CDR1 SGDLS and CDR2 YYNGEE. The CDR3 spans 15 residues. CDR3 sequence reads: CASSVSSAGNTEAFF. In DNA, the CDR3 is TGTGCCAGCAGCGTAAGCTCTGCGGGGAACACTGAAGCTTTCTTT. Together with reference TRBV9 and TRBJ1-1, the CDR3 gives the full variable domain: DSGVTQTPKHLITATGQRVTLRCSPRSGDLSVYWYQQSLDQGLQFLIQYYNGEERAKGNILERFSAQQFPDLHSELNLSSLELGDSALYFCASSVSSAGNTEAFFGQGTRLTVV.

This clone was counted once. The chain has TRBV5-1 and TRBJ2-4; D is perhaps TRBD1 (6 bases). The CDR3 runs to 17 residues. Per germline, CDR1 SGHRS and CDR2 YFSETQ. Trimming removed 0 bases at V and 2 bases at J, with 15 bases between. Written as DNA, the CDR3 is TGCGCCAGCAGCTTGGGACAGGACTTCTTCTCCAAAAACATTCAGTACTTC. This sequence encodes CASSLGQDFFSKNIQYF.

The chain employs TRBV6-1 and TRBJ1-5; D ambiguous. Germline CDR1 MNHNS, CDR2 SASEGT. CDR3 length: 13 amino acids. V lost 2 bases and J lost 7, with 9 bases in between. CDR3 bases: TGTGCCAGCAGTGAAATTTACACACAGCCCCAGCATTTT. Translated, it gives CASSEIYTQPQHF.

The chain links TRBV5-1 to TRBJ2-5; 16 bases map to TRBD2. This CDR3 contains 17 residues. Trimming at V came to 7 bases and at J to 5 bases, leaving 11 bases not matched to a gene. In germline, CDR1 is SGHRS, CDR2 YFSETQ. The CDR3 loop reads CASSKGTSGGVRETQYF. The CDR3 bases are TGCGCCAGCTCGAAAGGGACTAGCGGGGGGGTCAGGGAGACCCAGTACTTC.

V is TRBV10-2 and J is TRBJ2-2; D remains unclear. CDR1 and CDR2 (germline): WSHSY, SAAADI. Trimming stripped 2 bases from V and 1 base from J, with 5 bases between. The CDR3 is 14 residues long. The CDR3 loop is CASSEVRNTGELFF. CDR3 DNA: TGCGCCAGCAGTGAGGTTAGGAACACCGGGGAGCTGTTTTTT.

The chain carries TRBV7-2 and TRBJ2-7; 10 bases agree with TRBD1. Germline V gives CDR1 SGHTA, CDR2 FQGNSA. Trimming took 2 bases from V and 3 from J; bases not matched to a gene: 4. This CDR3 comprises 15 residues. CDR3 residues: CASSLRTGGNYEQYF. The DNA for the CDR3 is TGTGCCAGCAGCTTACGGACAGGGGGTAACTACGAGCAGTACTTC.

The chain has TRBV15 and TRBJ1-2; D call uncertain. The CDR3 length is 13 residues. The V gene lost 0 bases and the J gene lost 14 bases, with 16 bases spanning the gap. CDR1 and CDR2 (germline): LNHNV, YYDKDF (reference sequence). CDR3 sequence reads: CATSRDLRQSETF. The DNA of the CDR3 is TGTGCCACCAGCAGAGATCTGAGGCAGTCCGAGACCTTC.

This clone was counted between two and nine times. The chain carries TRBV6-6 and TRBJ2-2, with D possibly being TRBD2 (6 bases). V shed 2 bases and J shed 8 bases, with 9 bases lying between them. This CDR3 has 13 amino acids. Germline CDR1 and CDR2: MNHNY and SVGAGI (reference sequence). The CDR3 loop reads CASSYGGKGELFF. The CDR3 DNA follows: TGTGCCAGCAGTTACGGCGGGAAAGGGGAGCTGTTTTTT.

The chain employs TRBV4-2 and TRBJ2-1, with 12 bases fitting TRBD2. Losses at the gene ends were 2 bases for V and 13 bases for J; bases not matched to a gene: 9. Germline CDR1 LGHNA, CDR2 YNFKEQ. The length of the CDR3 is 15 residues. DNA for the CDR3: TGTGCCAGCAGCCAACTAGCGGGGGGGCCGTTAATACAGTTCTTC. Its protein product is CASSQLAGGPLIQFF.

The chain recombines TRBV29-1 with TRBJ1-1; 9 positions agree with TRBD1. The ends lost 4 bases at V and 1 base at J; junction bases unmatched: 7. Germline V gene data show CDR1 as SQVTM and CDR2 as ANQGSEA. The CDR3 contains 15 residues. CDR3 loop: CSVGPGGQGNTEAFF. CDR3 DNA: TGCAGCGTTGGTCCAGGGGGACAGGGGAACACTGAAGCTTTCTTT.